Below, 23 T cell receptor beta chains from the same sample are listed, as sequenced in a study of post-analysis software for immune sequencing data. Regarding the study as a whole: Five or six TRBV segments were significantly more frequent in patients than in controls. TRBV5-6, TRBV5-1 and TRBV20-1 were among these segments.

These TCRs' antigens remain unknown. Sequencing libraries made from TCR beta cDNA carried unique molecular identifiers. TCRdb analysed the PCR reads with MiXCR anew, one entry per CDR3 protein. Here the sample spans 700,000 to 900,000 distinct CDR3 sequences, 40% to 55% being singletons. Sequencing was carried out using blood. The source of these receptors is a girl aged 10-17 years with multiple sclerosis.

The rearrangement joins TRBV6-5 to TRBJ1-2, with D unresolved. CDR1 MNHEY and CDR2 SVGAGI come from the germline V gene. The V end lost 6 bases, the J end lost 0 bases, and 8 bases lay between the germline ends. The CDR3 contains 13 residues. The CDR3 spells CASRDPPNYGYTF. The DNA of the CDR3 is TGTGCCAGCAGAGACCCCCCTAACTATGGCTACACCTTC.

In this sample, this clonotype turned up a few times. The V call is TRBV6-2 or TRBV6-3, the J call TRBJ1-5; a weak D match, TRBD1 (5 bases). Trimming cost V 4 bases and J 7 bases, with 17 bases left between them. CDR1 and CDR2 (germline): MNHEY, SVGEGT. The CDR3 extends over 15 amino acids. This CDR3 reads CASSSGGSVGQPQHF. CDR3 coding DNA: TGTGCCAGCAGTTCCGGGGGGTCGGTTGGCCAGCCCCAGCATTTT.

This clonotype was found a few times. The CDR3 sequence is CASSLTDLQETQYF. The CDR3 DNA sequence: TGCGCCAGCAGCTTGACCGATCTCCAAGAGACCCAGTACTTC. The V gene is TRBV5-1, the J gene TRBJ2-5; D is unresolved. Trimming cost V 1 base and J 1 base, with 8 bases left between them. This CDR3 is 14 amino acids long. Per the germline V gene, CDR1 is SGHRS and CDR2 is YFSETQ.

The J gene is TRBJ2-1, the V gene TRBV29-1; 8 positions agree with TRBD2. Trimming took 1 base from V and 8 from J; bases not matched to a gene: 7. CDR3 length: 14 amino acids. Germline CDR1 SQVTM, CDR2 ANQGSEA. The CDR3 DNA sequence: TGCAGCGTTGAAGTCTTCGGGAGGGGGGATGAGCAGTTCTTC. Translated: CSVEVFGRGDEQFF.

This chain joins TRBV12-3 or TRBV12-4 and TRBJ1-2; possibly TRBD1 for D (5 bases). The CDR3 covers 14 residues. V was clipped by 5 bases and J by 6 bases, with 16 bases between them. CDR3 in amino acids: CASSPEGLRNGYTF. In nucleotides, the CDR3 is TGTGCCAGCAGTCCAGAGGGGCTGAGGAATGGCTACACCTTC.

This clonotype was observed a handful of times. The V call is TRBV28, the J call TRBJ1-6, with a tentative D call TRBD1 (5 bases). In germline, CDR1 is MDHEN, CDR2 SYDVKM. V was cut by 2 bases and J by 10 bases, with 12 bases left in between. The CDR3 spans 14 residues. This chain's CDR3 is CASSLGKGLSPLHF. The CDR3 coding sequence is TGTGCCAGCAGTTTAGGAAAGGGGTTGTCACCCCTCCACTTT.

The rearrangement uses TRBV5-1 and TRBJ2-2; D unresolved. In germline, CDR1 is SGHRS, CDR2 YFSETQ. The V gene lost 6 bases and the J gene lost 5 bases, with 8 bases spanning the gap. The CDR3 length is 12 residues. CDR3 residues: CASTLGTGELFF. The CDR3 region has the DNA TGCGCCAGCACCCTGGGGACCGGGGAGCTGTTTTTT. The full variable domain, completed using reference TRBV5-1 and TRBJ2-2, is KAGVTQTPRYLIKTRGQQVTLSCSPISGHRSVSWYQQTPGQGLQFLFEYFSETQRNKGNFPGRFSGRQFSNSRSEMNVSTLELGDSALYLCASTLGTGELFFGEGSRLTVL.

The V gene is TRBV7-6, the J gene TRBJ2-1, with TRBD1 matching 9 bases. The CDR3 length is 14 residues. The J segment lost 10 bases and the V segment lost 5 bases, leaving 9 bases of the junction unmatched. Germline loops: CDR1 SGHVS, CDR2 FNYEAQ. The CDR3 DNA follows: TGTGCCAGCAGCAAGGGACAGGGACCCAGGGAGCAGTTCTTC. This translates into CASSKGQGPREQFF.

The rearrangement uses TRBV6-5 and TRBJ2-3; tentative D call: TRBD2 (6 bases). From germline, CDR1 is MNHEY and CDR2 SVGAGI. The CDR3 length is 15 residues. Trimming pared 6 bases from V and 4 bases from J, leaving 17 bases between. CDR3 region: CASRGSGRPPDTQYF. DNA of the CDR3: TGTGCCAGCAGGGGTAGCGGAAGGCCCCCAGATACGCAGTATTTT.

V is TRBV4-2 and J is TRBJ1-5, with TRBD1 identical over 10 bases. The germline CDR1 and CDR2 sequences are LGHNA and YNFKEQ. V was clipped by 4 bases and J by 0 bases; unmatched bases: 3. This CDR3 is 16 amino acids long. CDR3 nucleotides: TGTGCCAGCAGCCCTCGGGACAGGGGTAGCAATCAGCCCCAGCATTTT. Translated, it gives CASSPRDRGSNQPQHF.

The CDR3 is CASRHRETDTQYF. CDR3 nucleotides: TGTGCCAGCAGGCACCGGGAGACAGATACGCAGTATTTT. The rearrangement links TRBV7-9 to TRBJ2-3, with D tentatively TRBD2 (6 bases). The CDR3 length is 13 residues. CDR1 SEHNR and CDR2 FQNEAQ come from the germline V gene (reference sequence). Trimming took off 6 bases at V and 3 bases at J, with 10 bases between the two ends.

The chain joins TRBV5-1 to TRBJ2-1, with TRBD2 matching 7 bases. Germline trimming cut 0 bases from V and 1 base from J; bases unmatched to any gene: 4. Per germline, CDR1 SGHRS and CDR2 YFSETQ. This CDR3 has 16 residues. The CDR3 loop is CASSLEVGGSYNEQFF. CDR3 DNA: TGCGCCAGCAGCTTGGAGGTCGGGGGGTCCTACAATGAGCAGTTCTTC.

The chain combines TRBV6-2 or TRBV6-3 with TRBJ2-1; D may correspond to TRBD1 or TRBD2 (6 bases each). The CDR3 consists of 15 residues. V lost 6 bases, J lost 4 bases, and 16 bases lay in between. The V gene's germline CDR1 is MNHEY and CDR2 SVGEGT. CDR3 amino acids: CASRSSRGEYNEQFF. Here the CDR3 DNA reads TGTGCCAGCAGGTCATCAAGGGGGGAATACAATGAGCAGTTCTTC.

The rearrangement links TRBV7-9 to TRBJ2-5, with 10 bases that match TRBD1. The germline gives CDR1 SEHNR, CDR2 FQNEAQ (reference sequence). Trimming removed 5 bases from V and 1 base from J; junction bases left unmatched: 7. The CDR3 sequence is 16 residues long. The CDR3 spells CASSRGTGAIQETQYF. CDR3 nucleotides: TGTGCCAGCAGCCGAGGGACAGGGGCCATCCAAGAGACCCAGTACTTC.

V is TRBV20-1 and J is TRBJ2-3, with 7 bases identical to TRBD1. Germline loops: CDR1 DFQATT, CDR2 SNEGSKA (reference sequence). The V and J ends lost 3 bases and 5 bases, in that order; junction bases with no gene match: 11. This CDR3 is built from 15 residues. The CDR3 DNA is TGCAGTGCTAGGGACAGGTTCAGCAATGGAGATACGCAGTATTTT. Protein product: CSARDRFSNGDTQYF.

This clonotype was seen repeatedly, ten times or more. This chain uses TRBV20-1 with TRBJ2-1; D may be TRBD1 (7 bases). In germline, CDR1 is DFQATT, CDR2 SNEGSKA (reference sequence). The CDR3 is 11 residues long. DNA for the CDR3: TGCAGAGTTCAGGGGGGCAATGAGCAGTTCTTC. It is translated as CRVQGGNEQFF.

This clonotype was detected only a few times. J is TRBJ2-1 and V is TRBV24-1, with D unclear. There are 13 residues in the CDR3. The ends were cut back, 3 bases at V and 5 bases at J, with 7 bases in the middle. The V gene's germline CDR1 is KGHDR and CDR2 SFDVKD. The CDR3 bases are TGTGCCACCAGTGATGGGCTAGACAATGAGCAGTTCTTC. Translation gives CATSDGLDNEQFF.

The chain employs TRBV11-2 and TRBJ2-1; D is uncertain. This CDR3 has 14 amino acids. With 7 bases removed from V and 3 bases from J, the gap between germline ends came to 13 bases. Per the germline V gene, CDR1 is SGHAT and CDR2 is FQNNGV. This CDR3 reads CASTGPDDYNEQFF. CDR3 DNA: TGTGCCAGCACCGGCCCCGACGACTACAATGAGCAGTTCTTC.

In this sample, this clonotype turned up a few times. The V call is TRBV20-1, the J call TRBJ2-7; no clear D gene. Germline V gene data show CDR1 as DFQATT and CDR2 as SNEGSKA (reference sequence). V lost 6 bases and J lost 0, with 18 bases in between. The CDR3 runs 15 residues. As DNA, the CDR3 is TGCAGTGCCACCTTCCTGGTAAGGAGCTCCTACGAGCAGTACTTC. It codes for CSATFLVRSSYEQYF.

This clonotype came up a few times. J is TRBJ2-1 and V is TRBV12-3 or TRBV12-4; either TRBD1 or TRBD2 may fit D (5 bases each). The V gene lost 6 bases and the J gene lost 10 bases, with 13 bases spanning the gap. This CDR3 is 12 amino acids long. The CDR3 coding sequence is TGTGCCAGCAGCCCTACTAGGGGCGAGCAGTTCTTC. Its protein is CASSPTRGEQFF.

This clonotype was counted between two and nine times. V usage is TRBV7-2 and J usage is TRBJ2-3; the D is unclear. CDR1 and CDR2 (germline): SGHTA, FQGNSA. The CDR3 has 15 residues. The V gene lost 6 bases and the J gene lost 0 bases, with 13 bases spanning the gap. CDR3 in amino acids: CASRPQSYSTDTQYF. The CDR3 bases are TGTGCCAGCAGGCCCCAGAGTTATAGCACAGATACGCAGTATTTT.

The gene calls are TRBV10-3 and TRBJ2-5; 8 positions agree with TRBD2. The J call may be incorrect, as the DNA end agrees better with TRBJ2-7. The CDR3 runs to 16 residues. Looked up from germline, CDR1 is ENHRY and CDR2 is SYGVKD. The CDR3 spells CAVFPTGGAHTYEQYF. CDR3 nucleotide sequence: TGTGCCGTCTTCCCCACGGGAGGGGCCCATACCTACGAGCAGTACTTC.

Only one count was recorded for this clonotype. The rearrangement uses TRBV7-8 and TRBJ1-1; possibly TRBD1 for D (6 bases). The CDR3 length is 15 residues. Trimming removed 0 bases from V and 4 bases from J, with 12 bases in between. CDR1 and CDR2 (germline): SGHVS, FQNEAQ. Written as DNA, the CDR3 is TGTGCCAGCAGCTTAGCGCGGGGGGCGGTCACTGAAGCTTTCTTT. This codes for CASSLARGAVTEAFF. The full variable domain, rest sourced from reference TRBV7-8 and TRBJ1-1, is GAGVSQSPRYKVAKRGQDVALRCDPISGHVSLFWYQQALGQGPEFLTYFQNEAQLDKSGLPSDRFFAERPEGSVSTLKIQRTQQEDSAVYLCASSLARGAVTEAFFGQGTRLTVV.